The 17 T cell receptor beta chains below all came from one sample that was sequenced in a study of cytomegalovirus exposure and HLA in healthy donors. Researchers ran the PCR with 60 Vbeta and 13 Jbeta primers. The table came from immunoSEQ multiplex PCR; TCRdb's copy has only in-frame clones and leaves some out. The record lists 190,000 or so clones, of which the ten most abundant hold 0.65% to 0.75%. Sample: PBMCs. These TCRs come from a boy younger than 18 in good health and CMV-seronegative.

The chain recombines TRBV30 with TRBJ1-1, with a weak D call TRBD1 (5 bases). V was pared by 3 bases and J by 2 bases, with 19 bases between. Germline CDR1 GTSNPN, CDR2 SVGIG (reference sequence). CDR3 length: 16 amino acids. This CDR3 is CAWSPTWPRANTEAFF. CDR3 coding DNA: TGTGCCTGGAGCCCGACATGGCCCAGGGCTAACACTGAAGCTTTCTTT.

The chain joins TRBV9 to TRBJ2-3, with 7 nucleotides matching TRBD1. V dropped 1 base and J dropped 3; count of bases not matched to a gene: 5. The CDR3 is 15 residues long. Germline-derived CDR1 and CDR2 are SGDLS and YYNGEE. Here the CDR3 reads CASSVKTGLTDTQYF. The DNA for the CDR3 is TGTGCCAGCAGCGTAAAGACAGGGTTGACAGATACGCAGTATTTT. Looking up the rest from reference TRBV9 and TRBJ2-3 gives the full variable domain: DSGVTQTPKHLITATGQRVTLRCSPRSGDLSVYWYQQSLDQGLQFLIQYYNGEERAKGNILERFSAQQFPDLHSELNLSSLELGDSALYFCASSVKTGLTDTQYFGPGTRLTVL.

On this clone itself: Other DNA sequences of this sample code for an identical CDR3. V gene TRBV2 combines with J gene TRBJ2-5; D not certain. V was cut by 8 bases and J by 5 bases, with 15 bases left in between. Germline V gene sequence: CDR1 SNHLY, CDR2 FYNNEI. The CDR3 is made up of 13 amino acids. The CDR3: CASDEASRETQYF. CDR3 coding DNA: TGTGCCAGCGACGAGGCGTCCCGGGAGACCCAGTACTTC.

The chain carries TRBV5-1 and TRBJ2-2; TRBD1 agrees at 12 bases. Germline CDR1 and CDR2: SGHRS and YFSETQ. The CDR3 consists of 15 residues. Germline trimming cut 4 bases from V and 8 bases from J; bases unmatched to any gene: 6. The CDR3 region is CASSPGQGAEGELFF. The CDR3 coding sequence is TGCGCCAGCAGCCCGGGACAGGGGGCGGAAGGGGAGCTGTTTTTT.

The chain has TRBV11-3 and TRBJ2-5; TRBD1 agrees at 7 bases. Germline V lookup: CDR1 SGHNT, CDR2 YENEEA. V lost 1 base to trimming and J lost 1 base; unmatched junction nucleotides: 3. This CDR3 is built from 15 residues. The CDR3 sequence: CASSLGDSAQETQYF. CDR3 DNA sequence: TGTGCCAGCAGCTTAGGGGACAGCGCCCAAGAGACCCAGTACTTC.

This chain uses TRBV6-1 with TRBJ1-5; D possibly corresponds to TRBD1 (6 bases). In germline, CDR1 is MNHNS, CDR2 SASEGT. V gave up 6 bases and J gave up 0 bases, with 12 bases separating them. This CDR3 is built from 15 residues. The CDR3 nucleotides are TGTGCCAGCAGCCTACAGGGAAATAGCAATCAGCCCCAGCATTTT. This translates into CASSLQGNSNQPQHF.

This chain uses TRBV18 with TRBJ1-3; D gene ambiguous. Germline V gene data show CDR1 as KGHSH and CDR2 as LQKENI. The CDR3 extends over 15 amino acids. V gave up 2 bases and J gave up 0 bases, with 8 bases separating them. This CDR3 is CASSPTSFSGNTIYF. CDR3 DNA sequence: TGTGCCAGCTCACCAACGAGCTTCTCTGGAAACACCATATATTTT. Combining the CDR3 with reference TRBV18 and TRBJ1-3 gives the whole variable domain NAGVMQNPRHLVRRRGQEARLRCSPMKGHSHVYWYRQLPEEGLKFMVYLQKENIIDESGMPKERFSAEFPKEGPSILRIQQVVRGDSAAYFCASSPTSFSGNTIYFGEGSWLTVV.

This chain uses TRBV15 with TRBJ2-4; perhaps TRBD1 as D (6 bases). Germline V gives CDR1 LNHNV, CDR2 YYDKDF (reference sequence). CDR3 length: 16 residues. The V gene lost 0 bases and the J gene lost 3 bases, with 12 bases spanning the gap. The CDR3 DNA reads TGTGCCACCAGCAGAGAGCACAGGGTGGACAAAAACATTCAGTACTTC. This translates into CATSREHRVDKNIQYF.

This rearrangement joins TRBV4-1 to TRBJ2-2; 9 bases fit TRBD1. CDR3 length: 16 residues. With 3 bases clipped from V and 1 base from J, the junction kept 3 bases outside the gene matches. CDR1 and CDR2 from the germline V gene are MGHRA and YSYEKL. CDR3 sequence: CASSQWTGENTGELFF. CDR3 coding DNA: TGCGCCAGCAGCCAGTGGACAGGGGAGAACACCGGGGAGCTGTTTTTT.

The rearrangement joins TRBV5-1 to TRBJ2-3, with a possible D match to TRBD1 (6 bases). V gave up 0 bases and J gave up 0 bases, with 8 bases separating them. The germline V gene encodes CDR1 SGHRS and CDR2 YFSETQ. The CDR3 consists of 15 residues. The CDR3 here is CASSLGTASTDTQYF. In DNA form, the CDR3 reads TGCGCCAGCAGCTTGGGGACAGCTAGCACAGATACGCAGTATTTT. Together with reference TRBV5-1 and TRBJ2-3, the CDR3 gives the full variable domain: KAGVTQTPRYLIKTRGQQVTLSCSPISGHRSVSWYQQTPGQGLQFLFEYFSETQRNKGNFPGRFSGRQFSNSRSEMNVSTLELGDSALYLCASSLGTASTDTQYFGPGTRLTVL.

The DNA for the CDR3 is TGCGCCAGCAGCTCCCAGACTGCCGAGCAGTACTTC. Protein product: CASSSQTAEQYF. The rearrangement joins TRBV5-1 to TRBJ2-7; D uncertain. Germline CDR1 SGHRS, CDR2 YFSETQ. The CDR3 spans 12 residues. V gave up 3 bases and J gave up 6 bases, with 10 bases separating them.

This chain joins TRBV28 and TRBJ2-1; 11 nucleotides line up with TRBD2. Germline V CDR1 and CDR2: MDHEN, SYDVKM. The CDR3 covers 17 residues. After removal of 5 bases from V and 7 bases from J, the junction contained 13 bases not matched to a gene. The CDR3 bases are TGTGCCAGCAGTCCCCGGGTTAGCGGGGGGGCAGGTAATGAGCAGTTCTTC. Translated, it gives CASSPRVSGGAGNEQFF.

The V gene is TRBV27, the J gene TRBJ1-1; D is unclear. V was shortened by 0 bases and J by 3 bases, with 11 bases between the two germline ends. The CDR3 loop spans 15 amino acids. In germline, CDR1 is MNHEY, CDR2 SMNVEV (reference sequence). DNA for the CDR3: TGTGCCAGCAGTTTATCCCGCGGGCCACACACTGAAGCTTTCTTT. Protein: CASSLSRGPHTEAFF.

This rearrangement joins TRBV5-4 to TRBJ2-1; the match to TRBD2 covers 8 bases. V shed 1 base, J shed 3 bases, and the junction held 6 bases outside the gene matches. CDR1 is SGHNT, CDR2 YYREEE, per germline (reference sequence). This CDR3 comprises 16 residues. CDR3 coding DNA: TGTGCCAGCAGCTTGAGCGGGGGCCAATACTACAATGAGCAGTTCTTC. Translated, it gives CASSLSGGQYYNEQFF.

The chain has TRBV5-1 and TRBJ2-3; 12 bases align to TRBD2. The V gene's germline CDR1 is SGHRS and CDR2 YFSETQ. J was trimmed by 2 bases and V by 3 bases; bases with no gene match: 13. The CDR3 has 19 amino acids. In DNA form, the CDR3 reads TGCGCCAGCAGCTCACCCGCGCGGACTAGCGGGAATTACACAGATACGCAGTATTTT. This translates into CASSSPARTSGNYTDTQYF.

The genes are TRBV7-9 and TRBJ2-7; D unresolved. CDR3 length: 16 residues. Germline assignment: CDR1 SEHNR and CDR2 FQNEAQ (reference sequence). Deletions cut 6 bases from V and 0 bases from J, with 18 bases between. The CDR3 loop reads CASSHHIGGTSYEQYF. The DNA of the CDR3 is TGTGCCAGCAGTCACCACATAGGCGGCACCTCCTACGAGCAGTACTTC.

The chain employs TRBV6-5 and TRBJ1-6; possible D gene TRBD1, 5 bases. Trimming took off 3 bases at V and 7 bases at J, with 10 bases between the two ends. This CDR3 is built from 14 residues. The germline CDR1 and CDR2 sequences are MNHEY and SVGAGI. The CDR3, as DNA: TGTGCCAGCAGTTATGGGGCCCGGAATTCACCCCTCCACTTT. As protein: CASSYGARNSPLHF.